A selection of T cell receptor beta chains follows, all from one sample in a study of blood T cell repertoires in COVID-19. Sequencing used immunoSEQ multiplex PCR; TCRdb keeps in-frame clones, though not all of them. The sample shows a few hundred thousand clones, 70% to 85% of them seen only once. Sample: PBMCs or T cells enriched from blood (not recorded which). The receptors stem from a woman aged 35 to 49 with acute COVID-19. The CDR3 runs from the conserved cysteine through the conserved F or W. The D gene is left open where the match is weak. Size tells how often a clone was seen (once, few, many) or the class of an expanded clone, and some rows leave it out.

CASSLGGSSYNSPLHF	TGCGCCAGCAGCTTGGGAGGAAGCTCCTATAATTCACCCCTCCACTTT	once	.	TRBV5-1	TRBJ1-6
CASSSLHQGSYYGYTF	TGTGCCAGCAGCTCCCTCCACCAGGGATCTTACTATGGCTACACCTTC	.	.	TRBV11-2	TRBJ1-2
CASSDFQGGYTF	TGTGCCAGCAGTGACTTCCAGGGAGGCTACACCTTC	few	.	TRBV6-4	TRBJ1-2
CASSPTGTRLYNEQFF	TGTGCCAGCAGCCCTACCGGGACTAGACTATACAATGAGCAGTTCTTC	.	TRBD2	TRBV7-2	TRBJ2-1
CAWSKQGAGELFF	TGTGCCTGGAGTAAACAGGGGGCCGGGGAGCTGTTTTTT	few	TRBD1	TRBV30	TRBJ2-2
CATRQGASYEQYF	TGTGCCACCCGACAGGGGGCATCGTACGAGCAGTACTTC	.	TRBD1	TRBV15	TRBJ2-7
CASSHRTSGASYNEQFF	TGCGCCAGCAGCCACCGGACTAGCGGGGCCTCCTACAATGAGCAGTTCTTC	.	TRBD2	TRBV5-1	TRBJ2-1
CASSFGGQADTQYF	TGTGCCAGCAGCTTCGGGGGGCAGGCAGATACGCAGTATTTT	many	.	TRBV7-9	TRBJ2-3
CASSPGTGGKQPQHF	TGTGCCAGCAGCCCTGGGACAGGGGGAAAGCAGCCCCAGCATTTT	.	TRBD1	TRBV3-1/TRBV3-2	TRBJ1-5
CASSQGQSSGNTIYF	TGTGCCAGCAGCCAGGGACAGTCCTCTGGAAACACCATATATTTT	.	TRBD1	TRBV5-5	TRBJ1-3
CASNSAVDYEQYF	TGCGCCAGCAATTCAGCGGTCGACTACGAGCAGTACTTC	once	.	TRBV10-2	TRBJ2-7
CASSPGQGNYEQYF	TGTGCCAGCAGTCCCGGACAGGGGAACTACGAGCAGTACTTC	.	TRBD1	TRBV28	TRBJ2-7
CASSPRSTEAFF	TGTGCCAGCAGTCCCAGGTCGACTGAAGCTTTCTTT	.	.	TRBV7-3	TRBJ1-1
CASSSPGTGGDEQYF	TGTGCCAGCAGTTCCCCCGGGACAGGAGGGGACGAGCAGTACTTC	.	TRBD1	TRBV28	TRBJ2-7
CATSRGRGWEQYF	TGTGCCACCAGCAGGGGGAGGGGGTGGGAGCAGTACTTC	.	.	TRBV15	TRBJ2-7
CASSPNRDTQYF	TGTGCCAGCAGCCCGAATAGAGATACGCAGTATTTT	.	.	TRBV11-2	TRBJ2-3
CASRERNTEAFF	TGTGCCAGCAGGGAGAGGAACACTGAAGCTTTCTTT	.	.	TRBV5-5	TRBJ1-1
CASSFGGQIYGYTF	TGTGCCAGCAGCTTTGGGGGACAGATCTATGGCTACACCTTC	.	TRBD1	TRBV5-4	TRBJ1-2
CAWTRDRSNYGYTF	TGTGCCTGGACTCGGGACAGGAGTAACTATGGCTACACCTTC	.	TRBD1	TRBV30	TRBJ1-2
CSVETSGSVDTQYF	TGCAGCGTTGAGACTAGCGGGAGTGTAGATACGCAGTATTTT	.	TRBD2	TRBV29-1	TRBJ2-3
CARWTVYNEQFF	TGCGCCAGGTGGACAGTCTACAATGAGCAGTTCTTC	.	.	TRBV10-2	TRBJ2-1
CASSLMPGTSGKETQYF	TGTGCCAGCAGCTTAATGCCCGGGACTAGCGGAAAAGAGACCCAGTACTTC	.	TRBD2	TRBV7-3	TRBJ2-5
CASSPGESRGYTF	TGTGCCAGCAGCCCAGGGGAATCCCGGGGCTACACCTTC	.	.	TRBV27	TRBJ1-2
CASSGSNSYEQYF	TGTGCCAGCAGTGGCAGTAACTCCTACGAGCAGTACTTC	.	.	TRBV28	TRBJ2-7
CASSGGLAGEQFF	TGTGCCAGCAGTGGAGGACTAGCTGGTGAGCAGTTCTTC	.	TRBD2	TRBV2	TRBJ2-1
CASSLTGTDTDTQYF	TGTGCCAGCAGCTTAACCGGGACAGACACAGATACGCAGTATTTT	.	TRBD1	TRBV5-4	TRBJ2-3
CASSYSLDRDSYEQYF	TGTGCCAGCAGTTACTCCCTGGACAGGGACTCCTACGAGCAGTACTTC	.	TRBD1	TRBV6-5	TRBJ2-7
CASSEPTPDSSTQHF	TGTGCCAGCAGTGAACCAACCCCCGACTCCTCAACCCAGCATTTT	.	.	TRBV2	TRBJ1-5
CASSPGQGGLNTEAFF	TGCGCCAGCAGCCCAGGACAGGGGGGTCTGAACACTGAAGCTTTCTTT	few	TRBD1	TRBV4-1	TRBJ1-1
CASSSTGGAGNTIYF	TGTGCCAGCAGCTCCACAGGGGGTGCTGGAAACACCATATATTTT	.	TRBD1	TRBV27	TRBJ1-3
CATSLGQGKGQYF	TGTGCCACCAGCCTGGGACAGGGGAAAGGACAGTACTTC	once	TRBD1	TRBV15	TRBJ2-4
CASSSSVGQGNYGYTF	TGTGCCAGCAGCTCCTCAGTCGGACAGGGCAACTATGGCTACACCTTC	once	TRBD1	TRBV11-1	TRBJ1-2
CASTFGDSSGNTQYF	TGTGCCAGCACTTTCGGGGACAGCTCTGGAAATACGCAGTATTTT	.	TRBD1	TRBV14	TRBJ2-3
CASRGQGSYSNQPQHF	TGTGCCAGTAGGGGACAGGGGTCATATAGCAATCAGCCCCAGCATTTT	few	TRBD1	TRBV19	TRBJ1-5
CASRRQGYNSPLHF	TGTGCCAGCAGGAGACAGGGTTACAATTCACCCCTCCACTTT	.	TRBD1	TRBV6-5	TRBJ1-6
CASNLSGLAPTLYNEQFF	TGTGCCAGCAATCTATCCGGACTAGCGCCAACCTTATACAATGAGCAGTTCTTC	.	TRBD2	TRBV28	TRBJ2-1
CATSRSTGHQETQYF	TGTGCCACCAGTCGTTCGACAGGCCACCAAGAGACCCAGTACTTC	.	.	TRBV24-1	TRBJ2-5
CATSEPTGGLTGAFF	TGTGCCACCAGTGAGCCGACAGGGGGGTTAACTGGAGCTTTCTTT	.	TRBD1	TRBV24-1	TRBJ1-1